These T cell receptor beta chains were read from a single sample in a study of cytotoxic CD8 clonotypes in ibrutinib-treated CLL. Method: immunoSEQ multiplex PCR; TCRdb's copy keeps in-frame clones and lacks some. Of around 140,000 clones listed, roughly three quarters are singletons. Specimen: PBMCs, collected after 24 months of ibrutinib treatment. Receptors were obtained from a human donor with chronic lymphocytic leukemia. CDR3s include the opening cysteine and the closing phenylalanine or tryptophan. D genes are given only for firm matches. The size field is filled for only some rows; it gives once, few, many or a size class.

j_call: TRBJ2-7
d_call: TRBD1
clone_size: once
v_call: TRBV29-1
cdr3_aa: CSGGQGVGEQYF
cdr3_nt: TGCAGCGGTGGACAGGGGGTGGGCGAGCAGTACTTC

j_call: TRBJ1-2
d_call: TRBD1
clone_size: NA
v_call: TRBV9
cdr3_aa: CASSVVWSGGGYTF
cdr3_nt: TGTGCCAGCAGCGTAGTCTGGTCAGGGGGCGGCTACACCTTC

j_call: TRBJ2-5
d_call: NA
clone_size: NA
v_call: TRBV10-3
cdr3_aa: CAISESRQAGETQYF
cdr3_nt: TGTGCCATCAGTGAGTCGAGGCAGGCGGGAGAGACCCAGTACTTC

j_call: TRBJ1-6
d_call: NA
clone_size: NA
v_call: TRBV5-1
cdr3_aa: CASSFRQNNSPLHF
cdr3_nt: TGCGCCAGCAGCTTTAGACAGAATAATTCACCCCTCCACTTT

j_call: TRBJ1-1
d_call: NA
clone_size: NA
v_call: TRBV5-4
cdr3_aa: CASSFQEGTEAFF
cdr3_nt: TGTGCCAGCAGCTTCCAAGAGGGCACTGAAGCTTTCTTT

j_call: TRBJ1-1
d_call: NA
clone_size: once
v_call: TRBV19
cdr3_aa: CASRNGAGWGDTEAFF
cdr3_nt: TGTGCCAGCCGCAACGGGGCAGGCTGGGGGGACACTGAAGCTTTCTTT

j_call: TRBJ2-1
d_call: TRBD2
clone_size: NA
v_call: TRBV5-8
cdr3_aa: CASSPGLASYNEQFF
cdr3_nt: TGTGCCAGCAGCCCGGGACTAGCGTCCTACAATGAGCAGTTCTTC

j_call: TRBJ1-1
d_call: NA
clone_size: NA
v_call: TRBV6-5
cdr3_aa: CASRGESGATEAFF
cdr3_nt: TGTGCCAGCAGAGGGGAGTCCGGGGCCACTGAAGCTTTCTTT

j_call: TRBJ2-1
d_call: TRBD2
clone_size: few
v_call: TRBV27
cdr3_aa: CASTPLAGAGYNEQFF
cdr3_nt: TGTGCCAGCACCCCACTAGCGGGAGCTGGCTACAATGAGCAGTTCTTC

j_call: TRBJ1-2
d_call: NA
clone_size: NA
v_call: TRBV28
cdr3_aa: CASSYTHGGGYTF
cdr3_nt: TGTGCCAGCAGCTACACTCATGGAGGTGGCTACACCTTC

j_call: TRBJ2-7
d_call: NA
clone_size: NA
v_call: TRBV28
cdr3_aa: CASSSYHDEQYF
cdr3_nt: TGTGCCAGCAGCAGTTACCACGACGAGCAGTACTTC

j_call: TRBJ2-2
d_call: NA
clone_size: NA
v_call: TRBV11-3
cdr3_aa: CASGPSANTGELFF
cdr3_nt: TGTGCCAGCGGCCCTAGCGCTAACACCGGGGAGCTGTTTTTT

j_call: TRBJ2-5
d_call: TRBD1
clone_size: NA
v_call: TRBV19
cdr3_aa: CASSRRGQGAKQETQYF
cdr3_nt: TGTGCCAGTAGTAGAAGGGGGCAGGGGGCGAAGCAAGAGACCCAGTACTTC

j_call: TRBJ2-7
d_call: NA
clone_size: NA
v_call: TRBV6-1
cdr3_aa: CASRVVAYEQYF
cdr3_nt: TGTGCCAGCAGGGTCGTGGCCTACGAGCAGTACTTC

j_call: TRBJ2-7
d_call: NA
clone_size: NA
v_call: TRBV6-6
cdr3_aa: CASRPLGGSYEQYF
cdr3_nt: TGTGCCAGCAGGCCTTTGGGGGGCTCCTACGAGCAGTACTTC

j_call: TRBJ2-7
d_call: NA
clone_size: once
v_call: TRBV7-8
cdr3_aa: CASSLGDQGPGGFHEQYF
cdr3_nt: TGTGCCAGCAGCTTAGGGGATCAGGGTCCCGGAGGGTTCCACGAGCAGTACTTC

j_call: TRBJ1-6
d_call: TRBD1
clone_size: NA
v_call: TRBV6-1
cdr3_aa: CASRATGASPLHF
cdr3_nt: TGTGCCAGCAGAGCCACAGGGGCTTCACCCCTCCACTTT

j_call: TRBJ1-5
d_call: NA
clone_size: NA
v_call: TRBV6-6
cdr3_aa: CASSYPESNQPQHF
cdr3_nt: TGTGCCAGCAGTTACCCGGAGTCAAATCAGCCCCAGCATTTT

j_call: TRBJ2-1
d_call: TRBD2
clone_size: NA
v_call: TRBV6-5
cdr3_aa: CASSSGFGLAQNEQFF
cdr3_nt: TGTGCCAGCAGTTCGGGTTTCGGACTAGCGCAGAATGAGCAGTTCTTC

j_call: TRBJ2-7
d_call: TRBD2
clone_size: NA
v_call: TRBV6-1
cdr3_aa: CASSEEETGGYEQYF
cdr3_nt: TGTGCCAGCAGTGAAGAGGAGACGGGGGGCTACGAGCAGTACTTC

j_call: TRBJ2-1
d_call: NA
clone_size: once
v_call: TRBV9
cdr3_aa: CASSPQARSYNEQFF
cdr3_nt: TGTGCCAGCAGCCCCCAGGCCCGCTCCTACAATGAGCAGTTCTTC

j_call: TRBJ1-1
d_call: NA
clone_size: once
v_call: TRBV5-1
cdr3_aa: CASSPGTPNTEAFF
cdr3_nt: TGCGCCAGCAGCCCAGGGACACCGAACACTGAAGCTTTCTTT

j_call: TRBJ2-3
d_call: NA
clone_size: NA
v_call: TRBV7-6
cdr3_aa: CASSNPGDTQYF
cdr3_nt: TGTGCCAGCAGTAACCCCGGGGATACGCAGTATTTT

j_call: TRBJ2-3
d_call: NA
clone_size: few
v_call: TRBV28
cdr3_aa: CASSMWRATADTQYF
cdr3_nt: TGTGCCAGCAGTATGTGGCGGGCCACGGCAGATACGCAGTATTTT

j_call: TRBJ2-6
d_call: NA
clone_size: NA
v_call: TRBV28
cdr3_aa: CASRGSGANVLTF
cdr3_nt: TGTGCCAGCAGGGGCTCTGGGGCCAACGTCCTGACTTTC

j_call: TRBJ2-1
d_call: TRBD1
clone_size: NA
v_call: TRBV28
cdr3_aa: CASSSPDRVGNEQFF
cdr3_nt: TGTGCCAGCAGTTCCCCGGACAGGGTAGGCAATGAGCAGTTCTTC

j_call: TRBJ2-5
d_call: TRBD2
clone_size: once
v_call: TRBV4-2
cdr3_aa: CASSLTGGARTSGGQETQYF
cdr3_nt: TGTGCCAGCAGCCTCACCGGAGGGGCCCGGACTAGCGGGGGCCAAGAGACCCAGTACTTC

j_call: TRBJ1-2
d_call: TRBD1
clone_size: NA
v_call: TRBV7-9
cdr3_aa: CASSLQGDYGYTF
cdr3_nt: TGTGCCAGCAGCTTACAGGGGGACTATGGCTACACCTTC

j_call: TRBJ2-1
d_call: TRBD2
clone_size: many
v_call: TRBV6-6
cdr3_aa: CASSYPSSGDEQFF
cdr3_nt: TGTGCCAGCAGTTACCCCTCTAGCGGTGATGAGCAGTTCTTC

j_call: TRBJ2-7
d_call: NA
clone_size: NA
v_call: TRBV9
cdr3_aa: CASSGPEQGFVEEQYF
cdr3_nt: TGTGCCAGCAGTGGCCCTGAACAGGGTTTTGTGGAGGAGCAGTACTTC

j_call: TRBJ2-7
d_call: NA
clone_size: NA
v_call: TRBV5-1
cdr3_aa: CASSLEGGLYYEQYF
cdr3_nt: TGCGCCAGCAGCTTGGAGGGGGGACTGTACTACGAGCAGTACTTC

j_call: TRBJ2-7
d_call: TRBD1
clone_size: NA
v_call: TRBV9
cdr3_aa: CASSPGTEYYEQYF
cdr3_nt: TGTGCCAGCAGCCCAGGGACAGAGTACTACGAGCAGTACTTC

j_call: TRBJ2-7
d_call: NA
clone_size: few
v_call: TRBV28
cdr3_aa: CASAPGGEDYEQYF
cdr3_nt: TGTGCCAGCGCCCCCGGAGGGGAGGACTACGAGCAGTACTTC

j_call: TRBJ1-4
d_call: NA
clone_size: NA
v_call: TRBV5-1
cdr3_aa: CASSFNRQDEKLFF
cdr3_nt: TGCGCCAGCAGCTTCAACCGACAGGATGAAAAACTGTTTTTT

j_call: TRBJ1-1
d_call: NA
clone_size: NA
v_call: TRBV5-1
cdr3_aa: CASSLAGVGEAFF
cdr3_nt: TGCGCCAGCAGCTTGGCCGGGGTCGGAGAAGCTTTCTTT

j_call: TRBJ1-2
d_call: TRBD1
clone_size: NA
v_call: TRBV27
cdr3_aa: CASSLTGTGGVAYGYTF
cdr3_nt: TGTGCCAGCAGTCTCACCGGGACAGGGGGTGTAGCCTATGGCTACACCTTC

j_call: TRBJ2-3
d_call: TRBD2
clone_size: NA
v_call: TRBV5-4
cdr3_aa: CASSGLDGDTQYF
cdr3_nt: TGTGCCAGCAGCGGACTAGACGGAGATACGCAGTATTTT

j_call: TRBJ2-5
d_call: TRBD2
clone_size: NA
v_call: TRBV6-5
cdr3_aa: CASASGSWETQYF
cdr3_nt: TGTGCCAGCGCTAGCGGGAGTTGGGAGACCCAGTACTTC

j_call: TRBJ1-1
d_call: NA
clone_size: NA
v_call: TRBV7-3
cdr3_aa: CASSQQGILNTEAFF
cdr3_nt: TGTGCCAGCAGCCAGCAGGGTATACTGAACACTGAAGCTTTCTTT

j_call: TRBJ1-1
d_call: NA
clone_size: NA
v_call: TRBV28
cdr3_aa: CASSLDPLTEAFF
cdr3_nt: TGTGCCAGCAGTTTGGACCCCCTGACTGAAGCTTTCTTT

j_call: TRBJ2-2
d_call: NA
clone_size: many
v_call: TRBV7-3
cdr3_aa: CASSLGTGELFF
cdr3_nt: TGTGCCAGCAGCTTAGGCACCGGGGAGCTGTTTTTT

j_call: TRBJ2-3
d_call: TRBD2
clone_size: NA
v_call: TRBV7-6
cdr3_aa: CASSPRTSGGADTQYF
cdr3_nt: TGTGCCAGCAGCCCGAGGACTAGCGGGGGAGCAGATACGCAGTATTTT

j_call: TRBJ2-1
d_call: NA
clone_size: NA
v_call: TRBV18
cdr3_aa: CASHRVNEQFF
cdr3_nt: TGTGCCAGCCACAGGGTCAATGAGCAGTTCTTC

j_call: TRBJ1-6
d_call: NA
clone_size: NA
v_call: TRBV28
cdr3_aa: CACWDNHNSPLHF
cdr3_nt: TGTGCCTGCTGGGACAACCATAATTCACCCCTCCACTTT

j_call: TRBJ2-7
d_call: NA
clone_size: NA
v_call: TRBV5-4
cdr3_aa: CATAQGWGSYEQYF
cdr3_nt: TGTGCCACAGCACAGGGATGGGGCTCCTACGAGCAGTACTTC

j_call: TRBJ2-7
d_call: TRBD2
clone_size: medium-sized
v_call: TRBV19
cdr3_aa: CASSIGRRGEQYF
cdr3_nt: TGTGCCAGTAGTATTGGCCGGCGGGGGGAGCAGTACTTC

j_call: TRBJ2-3
d_call: NA
clone_size: many
v_call: TRBV15
cdr3_aa: CATSRDAGTQYF
cdr3_nt: TGTGCCACCAGCAGAGATGCAGGTACGCAGTATTTT

j_call: TRBJ2-5
d_call: NA
clone_size: NA
v_call: TRBV7-6
cdr3_aa: CASSFSGQETQYF
cdr3_nt: TGTGCCAGCAGCTTCAGCGGGCAAGAGACCCAGTACTTC